This TCR beta chain was profiled in a study of CD8 T cells in ankylosing spondylitis. Study-wide results and limits: Some of the motif variants had earlier been found in reactive arthritis patients' fluid and blood. Blood from ankylosing spondylitis patients appeared to carry a characteristic roughly 8-variant TCR beta motif.

TCRdb analysed the 5' RACE reads with MiXCR anew, one entry per CDR3 protein. The table shows about 150,000 distinct CDR3 sequences, with 30% to 35% occurring only once. This CDR3 is built from 13 residues. The V gene lost 1 base and the J gene lost 7 bases, with 8 bases spanning the gap. The V gene's germline CDR1 is LNHNV and CDR2 YYDKDF (reference sequence). Comment on this clonotype: Antigen specificity is unknown.

Sequencing was carried out using synovial fluid, either unsorted or a sorted T cell fraction (not recorded which). The clonotype was recovered from a male donor with ankylosing spondylitis. This chain connects TRBV15 to TRBJ1-3; no clear D. The CDR3 DNA reads TGTGCCACCAGCAGAGGGCCGGAGAACACCATATATTTT. Translated: CATSRGPENTIYF.